This T cell receptor (beta chain) was identified during a study of beta chain features in type 1 diabetes. Findings of the study overall: A possible short-template PCR bias applies equally to patients and controls. For Type 1 diabetes patients, all four CD4+ subsets carried TCRB CDR3s that were moderately but significantly shorter. TCRB repertoires of naive, central memory and Treg cells appeared more similar among patients than among healthy donors. cDNA sequencing could over-represent cells with high TCR expression.

This clone has just one count. Its antigen is unknown. The study reverse transcribed the entire isolated RNA, so it sequenced expressed TCRB transcripts. Some 3.8 million reads, on average, came from each naive, central memory and regulatory T cell sample. Profiling relied on immunoSEQ multiplex PCR, and the TCRdb table lists in-frame clones only, not all of them. The sample has 250,000 to 300,000 clones, around 24% seen once. Trimming took 4 bases from V and 4 from J; bases not matched to a gene: 3. CDR3 length equals 13 residues. Germline assignment: CDR1 SQVTM and CDR2 ANQGSEA. The sequencing input was naive CD4+ T cells from blood. The genes are TRBV29-1 and TRBJ1-2; 10 bases line up with TRBD1. The origin of this receptor is a woman aged 25 to 39 with type 1 diabetes. The CDR3 spells CSVATGGGYGYTF. In nucleotides, the CDR3 is TGCAGCGTTGCGACAGGGGGCGGCTATGGCTACACCTTC.